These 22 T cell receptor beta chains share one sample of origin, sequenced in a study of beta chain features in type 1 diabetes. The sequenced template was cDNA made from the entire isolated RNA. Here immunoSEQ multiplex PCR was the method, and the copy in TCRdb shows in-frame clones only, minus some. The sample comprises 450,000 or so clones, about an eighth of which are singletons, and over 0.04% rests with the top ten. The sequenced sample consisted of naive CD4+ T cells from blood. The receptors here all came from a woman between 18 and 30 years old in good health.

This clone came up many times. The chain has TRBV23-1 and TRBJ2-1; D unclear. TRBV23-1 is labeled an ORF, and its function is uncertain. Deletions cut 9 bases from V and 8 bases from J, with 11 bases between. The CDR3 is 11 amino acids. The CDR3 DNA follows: TGCGCCAGTTCCGATTTCTATGAGCAGTTCTTC. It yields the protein CASSDFYEQFF.

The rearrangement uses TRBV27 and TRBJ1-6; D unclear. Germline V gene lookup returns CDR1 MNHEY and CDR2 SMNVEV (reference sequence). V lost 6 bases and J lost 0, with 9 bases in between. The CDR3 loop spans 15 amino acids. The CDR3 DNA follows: TGTGCCAGCAGAATTAGGACCTCCTATAATTCACCCCTCCACTTT. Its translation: CASRIRTSYNSPLHF.

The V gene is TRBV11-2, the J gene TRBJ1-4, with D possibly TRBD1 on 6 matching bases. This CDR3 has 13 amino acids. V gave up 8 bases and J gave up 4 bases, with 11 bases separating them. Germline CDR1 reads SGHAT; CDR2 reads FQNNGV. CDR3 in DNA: TGTGCCAGCGGAGGACAGATTAATGAAAAACTGTTTTTT. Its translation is CASGGQINEKLFF.

The CDR3 loop is CASSVELAGDTGELFF. For the CDR3, the DNA is TGTGCCAGCAGCGTAGAACTAGCGGGGGACACCGGGGAGCTGTTTTTT. The V call is TRBV9, the J call TRBJ2-2, with 11 bases identical to TRBD2. The V gene end was trimmed by 0 bases and the J gene end by 3 bases; junction bases not matched to a gene: 1. The CDR3 extends over 16 amino acids. CDR1 and CDR2 (germline): SGDLS, YYNGEE.

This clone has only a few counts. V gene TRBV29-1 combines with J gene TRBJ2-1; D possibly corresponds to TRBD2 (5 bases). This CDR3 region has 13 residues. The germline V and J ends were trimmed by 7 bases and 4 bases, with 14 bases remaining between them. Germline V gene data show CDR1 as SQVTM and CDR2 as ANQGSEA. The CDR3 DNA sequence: TGCAGCGCCGAGACTACCCTATACAATGAGCAGTTCTTC. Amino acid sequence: CSAETTLYNEQFF.

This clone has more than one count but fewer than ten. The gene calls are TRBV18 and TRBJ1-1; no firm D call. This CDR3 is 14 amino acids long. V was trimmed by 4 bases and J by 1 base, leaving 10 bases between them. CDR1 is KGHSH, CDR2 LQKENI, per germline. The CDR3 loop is CASSRAPSNTEAFF. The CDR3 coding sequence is TGTGCCAGCTCACGGGCCCCCTCGAACACTGAAGCTTTCTTT.

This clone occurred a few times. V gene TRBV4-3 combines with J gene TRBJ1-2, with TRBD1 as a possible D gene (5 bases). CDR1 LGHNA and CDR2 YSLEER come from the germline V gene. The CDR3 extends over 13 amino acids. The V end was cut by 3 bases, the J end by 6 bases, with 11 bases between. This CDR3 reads CASSHGGRDGYTF. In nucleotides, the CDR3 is TGCGCCAGCAGCCATGGGGGACGGGATGGCTACACCTTC.

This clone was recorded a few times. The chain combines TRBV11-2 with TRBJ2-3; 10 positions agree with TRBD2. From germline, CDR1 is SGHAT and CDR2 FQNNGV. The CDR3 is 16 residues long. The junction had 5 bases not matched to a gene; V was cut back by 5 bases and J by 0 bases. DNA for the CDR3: TGTGCCAGCAGCATAGTAGCGGGGGGAAGCACAGATACGCAGTATTTT. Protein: CASSIVAGGSTDTQYF.

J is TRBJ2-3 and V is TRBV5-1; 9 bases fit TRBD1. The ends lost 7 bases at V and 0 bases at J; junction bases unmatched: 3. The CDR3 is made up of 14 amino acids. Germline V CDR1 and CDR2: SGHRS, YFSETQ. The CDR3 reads CASRTGESTDTQYF. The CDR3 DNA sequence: TGCGCCAGCCGGACAGGGGAGAGCACAGATACGCAGTATTTT.

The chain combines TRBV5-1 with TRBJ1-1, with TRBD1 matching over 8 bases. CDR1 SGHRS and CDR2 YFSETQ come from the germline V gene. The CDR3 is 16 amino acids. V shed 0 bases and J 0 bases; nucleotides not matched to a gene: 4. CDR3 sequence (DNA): TGCGCCAGCAGCTTGGTAGGACAGGGCATGAACACTGAAGCTTTCTTT. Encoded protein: CASSLVGQGMNTEAFF. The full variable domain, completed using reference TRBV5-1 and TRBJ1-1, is KAGVTQTPRYLIKTRGQQVTLSCSPISGHRSVSWYQQTPGQGLQFLFEYFSETQRNKGNFPGRFSGRQFSNSRSEMNVSTLELGDSALYLCASSLVGQGMNTEAFFGQGTRLTVV.

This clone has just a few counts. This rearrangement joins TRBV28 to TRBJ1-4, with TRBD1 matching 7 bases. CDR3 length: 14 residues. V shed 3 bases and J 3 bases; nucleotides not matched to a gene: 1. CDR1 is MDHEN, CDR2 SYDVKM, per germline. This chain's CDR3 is CASSLGQPNEKLFF. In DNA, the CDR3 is TGTGCCAGCAGTTTGGGACAGCCTAATGAAAAACTGTTTTTT.

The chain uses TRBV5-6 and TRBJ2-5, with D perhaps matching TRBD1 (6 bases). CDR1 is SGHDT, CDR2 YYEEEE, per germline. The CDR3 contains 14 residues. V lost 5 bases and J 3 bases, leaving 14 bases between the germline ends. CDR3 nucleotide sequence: TGTGCCAGCAGTAGAATGGCAGGGGAAGAGACCCAGTACTTC. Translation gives CASSRMAGEETQYF.

CDR3 loop: CASSWGAEDTQYF. CDR3 nucleotides: TGTGCCAGCAGCTGGGGGGCCGAAGATACGCAGTATTTT. J is TRBJ2-3 and V is TRBV7-9, with D possibly being TRBD1 or TRBD2 (6 bases each). The germline gives CDR1 SEHNR, CDR2 FQNEAQ (reference sequence). V gave up 4 bases and J gave up 5 bases, with 10 bases separating them. This CDR3 region has 13 residues. The full variable domain, in which reference TRBV7-9 and TRBJ2-3 provide the parts outside the CDR3, is DTGVSQNPRHKITKRGQNVTFRCDPISEHNRLYWYRQTLGQGPEFLTYFQNEAQLEKSRLLSDRFSAERPKGSFSTLEIQRTEQGDSAMYLCASSWGAEDTQYFGPGTRLTVL.

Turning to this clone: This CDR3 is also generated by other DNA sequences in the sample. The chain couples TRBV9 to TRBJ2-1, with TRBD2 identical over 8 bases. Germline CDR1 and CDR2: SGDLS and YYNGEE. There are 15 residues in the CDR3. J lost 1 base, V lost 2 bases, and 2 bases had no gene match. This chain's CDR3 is CASSVSGGSYNEQFF. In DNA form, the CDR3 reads TGTGCCAGCAGCGTTTCGGGAGGGTCCTACAATGAGCAGTTCTTC.

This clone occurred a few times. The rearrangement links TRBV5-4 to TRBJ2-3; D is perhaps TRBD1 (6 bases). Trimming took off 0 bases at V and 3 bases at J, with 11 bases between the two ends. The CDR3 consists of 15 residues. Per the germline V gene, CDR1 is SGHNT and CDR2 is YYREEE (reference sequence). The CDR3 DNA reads TGTGCCAGCAGCTTGGCGGGGACAAGGACAGATACGCAGTATTTT. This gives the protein CASSLAGTRTDTQYF.

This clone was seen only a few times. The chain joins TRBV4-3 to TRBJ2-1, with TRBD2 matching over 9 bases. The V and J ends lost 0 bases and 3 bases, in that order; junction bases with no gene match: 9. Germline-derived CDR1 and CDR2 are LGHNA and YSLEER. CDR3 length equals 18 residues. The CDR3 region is CASSQDPLTSGYYNEQFF. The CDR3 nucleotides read TGCGCCAGCAGCCAAGACCCCTTGACTAGCGGATACTACAATGAGCAGTTCTTC.

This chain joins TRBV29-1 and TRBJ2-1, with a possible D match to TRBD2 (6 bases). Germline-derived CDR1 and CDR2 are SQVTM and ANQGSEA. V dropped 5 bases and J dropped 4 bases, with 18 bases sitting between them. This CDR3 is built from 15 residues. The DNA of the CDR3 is TGCAGCGTTTATGACCCGGAGGGACGGTACAATGAGCAGTTCTTC. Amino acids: CSVYDPEGRYNEQFF.

This chain's CDR3 is CASSRTSGDAYEQYV. CDR3 coding DNA: TGTGCCAGCTCACGGACTAGCGGGGACGCCTACGAGCAGTACGTC. The chain couples TRBV18 to TRBJ2-7, with 12 positions matching TRBD2. Germline trimming cut 4 bases from V and 2 bases from J; bases unmatched to any gene: 3. CDR3 length: 15 amino acids. Germline V gives CDR1 KGHSH, CDR2 LQKENI.

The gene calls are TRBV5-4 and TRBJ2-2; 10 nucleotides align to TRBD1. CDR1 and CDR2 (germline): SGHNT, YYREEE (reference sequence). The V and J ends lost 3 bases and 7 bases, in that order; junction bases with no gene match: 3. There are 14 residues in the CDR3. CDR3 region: CASSWGTGVGELFF. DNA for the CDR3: TGTGCCAGCAGCTGGGGGACAGGGGTCGGGGAGCTGTTTTTT. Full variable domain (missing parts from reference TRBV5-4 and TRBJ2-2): ETGVTQSPTHLIKTRGQQVTLRCSSQSGHNTVSWYQQALGQGPQFIFQYYREEENGRGNFPPRFSGLQFPNYSSELNVNALELDDSALYLCASSWGTGVGELFFGEGSRLTVL.

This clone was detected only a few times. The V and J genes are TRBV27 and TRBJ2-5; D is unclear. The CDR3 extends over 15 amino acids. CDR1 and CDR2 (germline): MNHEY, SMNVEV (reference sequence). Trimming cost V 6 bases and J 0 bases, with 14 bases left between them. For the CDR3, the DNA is TGTGCCAGCAGAAAATATGACGGACACCAAGAGACCCAGTACTTC. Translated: CASRKYDGHQETQYF.

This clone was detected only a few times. Here the CDR3 reads CASSGRLMNTGELFF. The DNA for the CDR3 is TGTGCCAGCAGTGGGCGGCTGATGAACACCGGGGAGCTGTTTTTT. The chain joins TRBV2 to TRBJ2-2, with D uncertain. In germline, CDR1 is SNHLY, CDR2 FYNNEI. The germline V and J ends were trimmed by 4 bases and 1 base, with 10 bases remaining between them. The CDR3 extends over 15 amino acids.

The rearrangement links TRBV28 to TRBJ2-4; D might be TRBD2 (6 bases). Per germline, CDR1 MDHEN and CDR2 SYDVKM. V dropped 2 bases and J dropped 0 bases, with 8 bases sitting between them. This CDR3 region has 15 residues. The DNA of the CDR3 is TGTGCCAGCAGTTTAGGAGGGACAGCCAAAAACATTCAGTACTTC. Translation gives CASSLGGTAKNIQYF.